These 32 T cell receptor beta chains were all obtained from the same sample, sequenced in a study of tumor-infiltrating lymphocytes in localized non-small cell lung cancer. Assay: immunoSEQ multiplex PCR; the TCRdb copy retains only in-frame clones and omits some. This sample has over 10,000 clones; around 79% occur once, and the top ten carry approximately 12%. The specimen sequenced was lung tumor tissue. The source is a human donor with non-small cell lung cancer.

This chain joins TRBV5-4 and TRBJ2-7; unclear D gene. Trimming pared 0 bases from V and 4 bases from J, leaving 8 bases between. There are 13 residues in the CDR3. From germline, CDR1 is SGHNT and CDR2 YYREEE (reference sequence). The CDR3 coding sequence is TGTGCCAGCAGCTTGGCTGGAAGGTACGAGCAGTACTTC. Its protein is CASSLAGRYEQYF. The whole variable domain, filled in from reference TRBV5-4 and TRBJ2-7, reads ETGVTQSPTHLIKTRGQQVTLRCSSQSGHNTVSWYQQALGQGPQFIFQYYREEENGRGNFPPRFSGLQFPNYSSELNVNALELDDSALYLCASSLAGRYEQYFGPGTRLTVT.

The V gene is TRBV2, the J gene TRBJ1-5; 10 bases are shared with TRBD1. Looked up from germline, CDR1 is SNHLY and CDR2 is FYNNEI. The J segment lost 7 bases and the V segment lost 6 bases, leaving 9 bases of the junction unmatched. The CDR3 is 15 amino acids. The CDR3 nucleotides are TGTGCCAGCAGGACCGGGACAGGGGCCTGGCAGCCCCAGCATTTT. Its translation: CASRTGTGAWQPQHF.

This chain links TRBV6-1 with TRBJ2-7, with D possibly TRBD1 on 6 matching bases. This CDR3 spans 14 amino acids. The ends were cut back, 7 bases at V and 0 bases at J, with 13 bases in the middle. Germline loops: CDR1 MNHNS, CDR2 SASEGT. CDR3 residues: CASKKGDGSYEQYF. The CDR3 DNA reads as TGTGCCAGCAAGAAGGGGGACGGCTCCTACGAGCAGTACTTC.

The chain uses TRBV27 and TRBJ2-3; D is unresolved. V lost 6 bases and J 0 bases, leaving 10 bases between the germline ends. The CDR3 sequence is 14 residues long. Germline V gene sequence: CDR1 MNHEY, CDR2 SMNVEV (reference sequence). CDR3 loop: CASRLGYSTDTQYF. The CDR3 region has the DNA TGTGCCAGCAGACTCGGCTACAGCACAGATACGCAGTATTTT.

This clone was seen just once. This chain uses TRBV4-3 with TRBJ2-7, with 14 nucleotides matching TRBD2. The V segment lost 0 bases and the J segment 4 bases; nucleotides outside the gene matches: 11. Germline V CDR1 and CDR2: LGHNA, YSLEER. The CDR3 has 19 amino acids. In DNA form, the CDR3 reads TGCGCCAGCAGCCAAGATGAAGGCGGACTAGCGGGAGGTCGGTACGAGCAGTACTTC. Translating it yields CASSQDEGGLAGGRYEQYF.

The chain joins TRBV7-2 to TRBJ2-3; D is possibly TRBD2 (6 bases). Germline loops: CDR1 SGHTA, CDR2 FQGNSA. The length of the CDR3 is 14 residues. The V end was cut by 3 bases, the J end by 2 bases, with 9 bases between. CDR3 amino acids: CASSFGGNTDTQYF. In DNA form, the CDR3 reads TGTGCCAGCAGCTTCGGGGGTAACACAGATACGCAGTATTTT.

The V gene is TRBV9, the J gene TRBJ2-1; the D is unclear. The CDR3 has 12 amino acids. V lost 0 bases to trimming and J lost 9 bases, with 7 bases between them. The germline V gene has CDR1 SGDLS and CDR2 YYNGEE. The chain's CDR3 is CASSVGASEQFF. The CDR3 DNA reads as TGTGCCAGCAGCGTAGGCGCGAGTGAGCAGTTCTTC. The complete variable domain, with remaining parts taken from reference TRBV9 and TRBJ2-1, reads DSGVTQTPKHLITATGQRVTLRCSPRSGDLSVYWYQQSLDQGLQFLIQYYNGEERAKGNILERFSAQQFPDLHSELNLSSLELGDSALYFCASSVGASEQFFGPGTRLTVL.

The genes are TRBV19 and TRBJ1-3; weak D call: TRBD1 (5 bases). V lost 5 bases to trimming and J lost 0 bases, with 14 bases between them. The CDR3 covers 16 residues. CDR1 and CDR2 from the germline V gene are LNHDA and SQIVND (reference sequence). The CDR3 here is CASSPPGRFSGNTIYF. The DNA for the CDR3 is TGTGCCAGTAGTCCACCAGGGCGGTTCTCTGGAAACACCATATATTTT.

This sequence joins TRBV18 and TRBJ2-7, with D possibly being TRBD2 (6 bases). CDR3 length equals 16 residues. CDR1 and CDR2 (germline): KGHSH, LQKENI. V was trimmed by 2 bases and J by 0 bases, leaving 14 bases between them. The chain's CDR3 is CASSPGGGAGSYEQYF. The DNA for the CDR3 is TGTGCCAGCTCACCAGGCGGAGGGGCCGGCTCCTACGAGCAGTACTTC.

The chain uses TRBV28 and TRBJ2-1; D is possibly TRBD1 (6 bases). CDR3 length: 15 amino acids. CDR1 is MDHEN and CDR2 is SYDVKM in the germline V gene. The V end was cut by 5 bases, the J end by 4 bases, with 15 bases between. CDR3 loop: CASSGEAGVYNEQFF. The CDR3 nucleotides read TGTGCCAGCAGTGGAGAGGCAGGGGTTTACAATGAGCAGTTCTTC.

The J gene is TRBJ2-3, the V gene TRBV5-6; 8 bases line up with TRBD1. The CDR3 runs to 13 residues. CDR1 is SGHDT, CDR2 YYEEEE, per germline. The V and J ends lost 4 bases and 3 bases, in that order; junction bases with no gene match: 1. CDR3 in DNA: TGTGCCAGCAGCAGGACAGGGACAGATACGCAGTATTTT. It translates to CASSRTGTDTQYF.

In its sample, this clone was seen a few times. The chain links TRBV18 to TRBJ1-2; D unresolved. The germline V gene encodes CDR1 KGHSH and CDR2 LQKENI. The CDR3 extends over 12 amino acids. Trimming pared 5 bases from V and 7 bases from J, leaving 11 bases between. The CDR3 protein is CASSISSGGYTF. CDR3 nucleotides: TGTGCCAGCTCAATATCAAGCGGTGGCTACACCTTC.

The rearrangement joins TRBV4-3 to TRBJ1-4, with D possibly matching TRBD1 (5 bases). The CDR3 runs to 15 residues. V lost 2 bases, J lost 0 bases, and 7 bases lay in between. The germline V gene encodes CDR1 LGHNA and CDR2 YSLEER. The CDR3 here is CASSQQGATNEKLFF. CDR3 DNA: TGCGCCAGCAGCCAACAGGGTGCAACTAATGAAAAACTGTTTTTT.

The chain uses TRBV14 and TRBJ2-7, with 9 bases lining up with TRBD2. CDR1 is SGHDN, CDR2 FVKESK, per germline. Trimming at V came to 2 bases and at J to 6 bases, leaving 5 bases not matched to a gene. The CDR3 sequence is 14 residues long. CDR3 amino acids: CASSQPGLAAEQYF. The CDR3 nucleotides read TGTGCCAGCAGCCAACCGGGACTAGCAGCCGAGCAGTACTTC.

The sample holds a few counts of this clone. The J gene is TRBJ2-1, the V gene TRBV9; TRBD1 agrees at 11 bases. J gave up 7 bases and V 2 bases, and 5 bases lay outside the gene matches. The CDR3 length is 15 residues. Germline V gene sequence: CDR1 SGDLS, CDR2 YYNGEE. The CDR3 spells CASSVGTGGGNEQFF. For the CDR3, the DNA is TGTGCCAGCAGCGTCGGGACAGGGGGTGGAAATGAGCAGTTCTTC.

The genes are TRBV23-1 and TRBJ1-1; D gene uncertain. TRBV23-1 is designated an ORF whose function remains uncertain. The CDR3 is made up of 14 amino acids. Trimming cost V 2 bases and J 2 bases, with 9 bases left between them. CDR3 amino acids: CASSQETTNTEAFF. The CDR3 DNA sequence: TGCGCCAGCAGTCAAGAGACTACCAACACTGAAGCTTTCTTT.

Here the CDR3 reads CASSEARPTNTEAFF. The CDR3 DNA is TGTGCCAGCAGTGAAGCGAGGCCGACAAACACTGAAGCTTTCTTT. V and J are TRBV2 and TRBJ1-1, with D unresolved. Germline lookup yields CDR1 SNHLY and CDR2 FYNNEI. With 0 bases removed from V and 2 bases from J, the gap between germline ends came to 10 bases. This CDR3 contains 15 residues.

The chain employs TRBV7-2 and TRBJ2-2, with TRBD1 matching 7 bases. V was clipped by 2 bases and J by 13 bases; unmatched bases: 13. The CDR3 totals 15 residues. Germline CDR1 SGHTA, CDR2 FQGNSA. In DNA, the CDR3 is TGTGCCAGCAGCTTAAAATCGGCCGGGACAGCAGTGCTGTTTTTT. It specifies CASSLKSAGTAVLFF.

This chain links TRBV7-2 with TRBJ2-3, with 9 bases fitting TRBD2. CDR1 is SGHTA and CDR2 is FQGNSA in the germline V gene. J was trimmed by 11 bases and V by 2 bases; bases with no gene match: 14. The CDR3 is 16 residues long. As DNA, the CDR3 is TGTGCCAGCAGCTTACTGGCTAGCGGGGTGAGGTGGGGGCAGTATTTT. Translation gives CASSLLASGVRWGQYF.

The CDR3 coding sequence is TGTGCCAGCAGCCAACTGACAGCTAGCTCCTACGAGCAGTACTTC. Its protein is CASSQLTASSYEQYF. This chain links TRBV13 with TRBJ2-7; weak D call: TRBD1 (5 bases). Germline assignment: CDR1 PRHDT and CDR2 FYEKMQ (reference sequence). V was pared by 5 bases and J by 0 bases, with 14 bases between. The CDR3 contains 15 residues.

This chain links TRBV6-6 with TRBJ1-6, with 7 bases fitting TRBD1. Losses at the gene ends were 7 bases for V and 7 bases for J; bases not matched to a gene: 13. Germline CDR1 MNHNY, CDR2 SVGAGI (reference sequence). CDR3 length: 16 residues. The CDR3 here is CASTGQAPGRNSPLHF. The CDR3 DNA reads TGTGCCAGCACCGGACAGGCGCCGGGCAGGAATTCACCCCTCCACTTT.

A few counts support this clone. The CDR3 is CASSLGSSGNTIYF. The CDR3 DNA follows: TGTGCCAGCAGCTTAGGATCCTCTGGAAACACCATATATTTT. This sequence joins TRBV7-8 and TRBJ1-3, with D hard to call. The V gene lost 1 base and the J gene lost 0 bases, with 4 bases spanning the gap. The CDR3 runs 14 residues. CDR1 and CDR2 from the germline V gene are SGHVS and FQNEAQ.

This clone has just a few counts. The chain combines TRBV10-3 with TRBJ1-5, with a possible D match to TRBD1 (5 bases). The germline gives CDR1 ENHRY, CDR2 SYGVKD. The ends were cut back, 7 bases at V and 4 bases at J, with 17 bases in the middle. There are 15 residues in the CDR3. Written as DNA, the CDR3 is TGTGCCATCAAAGCCTCCACAGGTCAAAATCAGCCCCAGCATTTT. Translated: CAIKASTGQNQPQHF.

The rearrangement links TRBV14 to TRBJ2-5; D might be TRBD2 (6 bases). The CDR3 loop spans 14 amino acids. Trimming shortened V by 1 base and J by 5 bases, and 11 bases separated the two germline ends. In germline, CDR1 is SGHDN, CDR2 FVKESK. Here the CDR3 reads CASSQAPRGETQYF. The CDR3 DNA sequence: TGTGCCAGCAGCCAAGCCCCCCGGGGGGAGACCCAGTACTTC.

Only a few counts were recorded for this clone. The chain carries TRBV12-5 and TRBJ2-7; the match to TRBD1 covers 8 bases. After removal of 3 bases from V and 2 bases from J, the junction contained 9 bases not matched to a gene. Germline V lookup: CDR1 LGHNT, CDR2 FRNRAP. The CDR3 spans 16 residues. CDR3 sequence (DNA): TGTGCTAGTGGTTTTGACGCGGGACAGGTAACCTACGAGCAGTACTTC. This gives the protein CASGFDAGQVTYEQYF.

CDR3 nucleotides: TGCAGCACCTTCTCAGGGGCCACTGAAGCTTTCTTT. This sequence encodes CSTFSGATEAFF. V gene TRBV29-1 combines with J gene TRBJ1-1; a weak D match, TRBD1 (6 bases). Germline loops: CDR1 SQVTM, CDR2 ANQGSEA. The CDR3 loop spans 12 amino acids. V shed 8 bases and J shed 4 bases, with 14 bases lying between them.

V usage is TRBV18 and J usage is TRBJ2-2, with a tentative D call TRBD2 (6 bases). The germline CDR1 and CDR2 sequences are KGHSH and LQKENI. V lost 0 bases to trimming and J lost 5 bases, with 13 bases between them. CDR3 length: 16 residues. The CDR3 spells CASSPPTGVDTGELFF. CDR3 DNA: TGTGCCAGCTCACCACCTACGGGAGTAGATACCGGGGAGCTGTTTTTT.

The V and J genes are TRBV6-5 and TRBJ2-7, with D tentatively TRBD2 (5 bases). The CDR3 runs to 14 residues. The V gene lost 4 bases and the J gene lost 2 bases, with 12 bases spanning the gap. Per germline, CDR1 MNHEY and CDR2 SVGAGI. The CDR3 sequence is CASSSASRAYEQYF. The CDR3 DNA sequence: TGTGCCAGCAGTTCCGCTAGCCGTGCCTACGAGCAGTACTTC.

The rearrangement uses TRBV11-2 and TRBJ1-5; D not resolved. From germline, CDR1 is SGHAT and CDR2 FQNNGV. The CDR3 length is 15 residues. Trimming took 1 base from V and 3 from J, leaving 10 bases between them. CDR3 sequence reads: CASSLGQAFNQPQHF. For the CDR3, the DNA is TGTGCCAGCAGCTTAGGCCAGGCCTTCAATCAGCCCCAGCATTTT.

The chain combines TRBV6-6 with TRBJ1-6, with D unclear. The length of the CDR3 is 13 residues. Germline loops: CDR1 MNHNY, CDR2 SVGAGI (reference sequence). Trimming pared 0 bases from V and 10 bases from J, leaving 7 bases between. In DNA, the CDR3 is TGTGCCAGCAGTTACTCTTTGGCGTCACCCCTCCACTTT. Translation: CASSYSLASPLHF.

The chain combines TRBV18 with TRBJ2-5, with D possibly matching TRBD2 (6 bases). The CDR3 sequence is 15 residues long. Trimming took 3 bases from V and 0 from J, leaving 11 bases between them. CDR1 and CDR2 from the germline V gene are KGHSH and LQKENI. CDR3 in amino acids: CASSPLPGDQETQYF. The DNA of the CDR3 is TGTGCCAGCTCACCGCTTCCGGGAGACCAAGAGACCCAGTACTTC.

The chain combines TRBV18 with TRBJ2-7; TRBD1 or TRBD2 may be the D gene (5 bases each). CDR1 KGHSH and CDR2 LQKENI come from the germline V gene. V shed 6 bases and J shed 0 bases, with 18 bases lying between them. There are 16 residues in the CDR3. DNA for the CDR3: TGTGCCAGCTCTTCTTCCCGGGGCGCAAACTCCTACGAGCAGTACTTC. This codes for CASSSSRGANSYEQYF.